The sequence of this TCR beta chain was determined in a study of T cell responses to AZD1222 COVID-19 vaccine. Libraries were prepared by immunoSEQ multiplex PCR; TCRdb keeps only in-frame clonotypes and omits some of them. The sample has more than 100,000 clones, more than 85% seen once. On this clone: Its specificity is not known.

The CDR3 sequence is 12 residues long. V was trimmed by 1 base and J by 8 bases, leaving 8 bases between them. Germline loops: CDR1 MDHEN, CDR2 SYDVKM. Study conclusions and caveats: The sample set comprised mostly white British donors with more females, and clonal diversity was possibly underestimated. Rises in breadth and depth of Spike-specific TCRs came after two AZD1222 doses. Across the whole spike, CD4 TCRs peaked at regions 160-218 and 743-854.

This TCR was recovered from an adult in good health. This rearrangement joins TRBV28 to TRBJ1-2; D gene uncertain. Sequences were derived from peripheral blood, sampled on day 0 of AZD1222 vaccination. In DNA form, the CDR3 reads TGTGCCAGCAGTTTATCTACCCTGGGCTACACCTTC. It codes for CASSLSTLGYTF.